Each of the 27 T cell receptor beta chains below was sequenced from the same sample in a study of T cell clonotyping in hematopoietic cell transplantation. The data were produced by immunoSEQ multiplex PCR, yet TCRdb's version contains in-frame clones alone and is incomplete. The profile shows some 10,000 clones, approximately 97% of them singletons. The starting material was peripheral blood mononuclear cells, obtained 100 days after allogeneic stem cell transplant. Source of these receptors: a male patient aged 55 to 69 who had an allogeneic stem cell transplant from a related donor, so the T cells may come from the graft donor. Some clones in this sample may be carry-over from other donors' samples.

The gene calls are TRBV2 and TRBJ2-4; D is uncertain. Germline CDR1 is SNHLY and CDR2 is FYNNEI. This CDR3 contains 12 residues. Between the trimmed V and J ends, which lost 3 bases and 9 bases, there was a span of 9 bases. The CDR3 spells CASSELGRIQYF. The CDR3 DNA is TGTGCCAGCAGTGAGCTAGGACGCATTCAGTACTTC.

The rearrangement joins TRBV14 to TRBJ2-7, with a tentative D call TRBD1 (6 bases). This CDR3 comprises 13 residues. V was cut by 6 bases and J by 5 bases, with 14 bases left in between. In germline, CDR1 is SGHDN, CDR2 FVKESK. This CDR3 is CASSHQGYDEQYF. The CDR3 region has the DNA TGTGCCAGCAGTCACCAGGGGTACGACGAGCAGTACTTC.

The chain has TRBV28 and TRBJ2-7, with 10 positions matching TRBD1. This CDR3 contains 13 residues. The V segment lost 7 bases and the J segment 3 bases; nucleotides outside the gene matches: 3. Per the germline V gene, CDR1 is MDHEN and CDR2 is SYDVKM. CDR3 region: CASNRDRGYEQYF. As DNA, the CDR3 is TGTGCCAGCAACCGGGACAGGGGCTACGAGCAGTACTTC. The complete variable domain, with remaining parts taken from reference TRBV28 and TRBJ2-7, reads DVKVTQSSRYLVKRTGEKVFLECVQDMDHENMFWYRQDPGLGLRLIYFSYDVKMKEKGDIPEGYSVSREKKERFSLILESASTNQTSMYLCASNRDRGYEQYFGPGTRLTVT.

The chain uses TRBV7-8 and TRBJ2-1; weak D call: TRBD1 (5 bases). V lost 4 bases and J lost 3, with 16 bases in between. This CDR3 is 16 amino acids long. CDR1 and CDR2 from the germline V gene are SGHVS and FQNEAQ. The CDR3 loop reads CASSSRTGIFYNEQFF. The CDR3 nucleotides read TGTGCCAGCAGCTCACGTACAGGTATCTTCTACAATGAGCAGTTCTTC. The full variable domain, its missing parts supplied by reference TRBV7-8 and TRBJ2-1, is GAGVSQSPRYKVAKRGQDVALRCDPISGHVSLFWYQQALGQGPEFLTYFQNEAQLDKSGLPSDRFFAERPEGSVSTLKIQRTQQEDSAVYLCASSSRTGIFYNEQFFGPGTRLTVL.

The chain has TRBV7-9 and TRBJ2-2, with 7 positions matching TRBD1. With V trimmed by 4 bases and J by 6 bases, 5 bases remained unmatched. Germline V gene data show CDR1 as SEHNR and CDR2 as FQNEAQ (reference sequence). This CDR3 is built from 14 residues. The CDR3 bases are TGTGCCAGCAGCTCCCTCACAGGGGCCGGGGAGCTGTTTTTT. This gives the protein CASSSLTGAGELFF.

V and J are TRBV30 and TRBJ1-1; D might be TRBD1 (6 bases). CDR1 and CDR2 (germline): GTSNPN, SVGIG (reference sequence). V dropped 3 bases and J dropped 0 bases, with 17 bases sitting between them. The CDR3 is made up of 16 amino acids. CDR3 DNA: TGTGCCTGGAGCCCTCGGGGGCACCCGATGAACACTGAAGCTTTCTTT. This translates into CAWSPRGHPMNTEAFF.

V gene TRBV2 combines with J gene TRBJ2-5; D perhaps matches TRBD2 (5 bases). CDR3 length equals 15 residues. The V end lost 4 bases, the J end lost 5 bases, and 17 bases lay between the germline ends. Per the germline V gene, CDR1 is SNHLY and CDR2 is FYNNEI. The CDR3 is CASSVEGAARETQYF. The DNA for the CDR3 is TGTGCCAGCAGTGTCGAGGGCGCGGCTCGGGAGACCCAGTACTTC.

The chain combines TRBV4-3 with TRBJ1-5, with D possibly matching TRBD1 (6 bases). Germline lookup yields CDR1 LGHNA and CDR2 YSLEER. The V end lost 0 bases, the J end lost 5 bases, and 11 bases lay between the germline ends. CDR3 length: 15 amino acids. The chain's CDR3 is CASSQDPGAHQPQHF. Written as DNA, the CDR3 is TGCGCCAGCAGCCAAGATCCGGGGGCCCATCAGCCCCAGCATTTT.

The chain is built from TRBV6-4 and TRBJ2-3; TRBD2 matches 8 bases. The CDR3 consists of 13 residues. Germline CDR1 reads MRHNA; CDR2 reads SNTAGT. The V segment lost 6 bases and the J segment 6 bases; nucleotides outside the gene matches: 5. CDR3 in amino acids: CASSGTRVDTQYF. The CDR3 nucleotides are TGTGCCAGCAGCGGGACTAGGGTGGATACGCAGTATTTT.

The rearrangement joins TRBV5-1 to TRBJ1-6, with 9 nucleotides matching TRBD1. The germline V gene encodes CDR1 SGHRS and CDR2 YFSETQ. This CDR3 spans 16 amino acids. Trimming cost V 4 bases and J 10 bases; bases outside gene matches: 12. CDR3 sequence: CASSLLPGQGDSPLHF. The CDR3 bases are TGCGCCAGCAGCCTACTTCCGGGACAGGGAGACTCACCCCTCCACTTT.

This chain links TRBV2 with TRBJ2-7; no clear D gene. The CDR3 is 12 amino acids. Germline CDR1 and CDR2: SNHLY and FYNNEI. Trimming removed 4 bases at V and 3 bases at J, with 7 bases between. CDR3 loop: CASSVRIYEQYF. CDR3 in DNA: TGTGCCAGCAGTGTTCGGATCTACGAGCAGTACTTC.

The V gene is TRBV7-2, the J gene TRBJ2-3, with a tentative D call TRBD1 (5 bases). V lost 5 bases to trimming and J lost 1 base, with 13 bases between them. CDR1 is SGHTA, CDR2 FQGNSA, per germline. This CDR3 has 15 residues. The CDR3 spells CASSPDILGTDTQYF. The CDR3 region has the DNA TGTGCCAGCAGCCCGGACATCTTGGGCACAGATACGCAGTATTTT.

The V and J genes are TRBV6-5 and TRBJ1-4; 9 positions agree with TRBD1. With 6 bases clipped from V and 7 bases from J, the junction kept 6 bases outside the gene matches. The CDR3 totals 14 residues. Germline CDR1 MNHEY, CDR2 SVGAGI. The CDR3 sequence is CASSKTGGGEKLFF. CDR3 coding DNA: TGTGCCAGCAGCAAAACAGGGGGCGGTGAAAAACTGTTTTTT.

The gene calls are TRBV9 and TRBJ1-3; no clear D gene. CDR1 and CDR2 from the germline V gene are SGDLS and YYNGEE. Trimming pared 3 bases from V and 0 bases from J, leaving 16 bases between. The CDR3 extends over 17 amino acids. Written as DNA, the CDR3 is TGTGCCAGCAGCGCCCGGGAGAGTGTATACTCTGGAAACACCATATATTTT. Encoded protein: CASSARESVYSGNTIYF.

This chain joins TRBV9 and TRBJ2-2, with D perhaps matching TRBD1 (5 bases). The V gene's germline CDR1 is SGDLS and CDR2 YYNGEE. The CDR3 has 16 amino acids. The germline V and J ends were trimmed by 4 bases and 1 base, with 14 bases remaining between them. The CDR3, as DNA: TGTGCCAGCAGCCCCTCGCATGGACAGAACACCGGGGAGCTGTTTTTT. Residues: CASSPSHGQNTGELFF.

The CDR3 is CASSSTTVLDGDTQYF. CDR3 sequence (DNA): TGTGCCAGCAGCTCAACGACTGTCTTGGACGGGGATACGCAGTATTTT. The chain carries TRBV7-2 and TRBJ2-3, with D uncertain. The V gene's germline CDR1 is SGHTA and CDR2 FQGNSA. V was shortened by 4 bases and J by 6 bases, with 20 bases between the two germline ends. CDR3 length equals 16 residues.

The chain employs TRBV7-9 and TRBJ1-2; D gene unclear. The CDR3 sequence is 14 residues long. Looked up from germline, CDR1 is SEHNR and CDR2 is FQNEAQ (reference sequence). Trimming took off 2 bases at V and 4 bases at J, with 11 bases between the two ends. The CDR3 DNA is TGTGCCAGCAGCTTACCAGGACCAGGCTATGGCTACACCTTC. It codes for CASSLPGPGYGYTF.

The rearrangement links TRBV11-2 to TRBJ2-7; D possibly corresponds to TRBD1 (5 bases). Trimming stripped 1 base from V and 3 bases from J, with 19 bases between. CDR3 length equals 17 residues. CDR1 is SGHAT, CDR2 FQNNGV, per germline. The CDR3: CASSLAGRDREYYEQYF. The CDR3 DNA follows: TGTGCCAGCAGCTTAGCAGGCAGGGATCGCGAGTACTACGAGCAGTACTTC.

The chain uses TRBV11-1 and TRBJ2-5; 9 positions agree with TRBD2. Germline CDR1 is SGHAT and CDR2 is FQDESV (reference sequence). The V and J ends lost 4 bases and 1 base, in that order; junction bases with no gene match: 7. This CDR3 has 16 amino acids. The chain's CDR3 is CASSSLGLALQETQYF. The CDR3 nucleotides read TGTGCCAGCAGCTCCCTGGGACTAGCCCTCCAAGAGACCCAGTACTTC.

V is TRBV6-6 and J is TRBJ1-1, with 9 positions matching TRBD1. Germline V gene sequence: CDR1 MNHNY, CDR2 SVGAGI (reference sequence). With V trimmed by 3 bases and J by 1 base, 6 bases remained unmatched. The CDR3 has 16 residues. CDR3 protein: CASSYRDREGNTEAFF. The CDR3 DNA reads as TGTGCCAGCAGTTATCGGGACAGGGAGGGGAACACTGAAGCTTTCTTT.

V gene TRBV6-6 combines with J gene TRBJ1-4; TRBD1 is a possible D gene (6 bases). Germline V CDR1 and CDR2: MNHNY, SVGAGI (reference sequence). This CDR3 region has 15 residues. Trimming took off 6 bases at V and 4 bases at J, with 15 bases between the two ends. The CDR3 here is CASSGTGTRNEKLFF. CDR3 nucleotides: TGTGCCAGCAGCGGCACGGGGACACGTAATGAAAAACTGTTTTTT.

The chain carries TRBV27 and TRBJ1-6; 8 bases agree with TRBD1. Germline V gene data show CDR1 as MNHEY and CDR2 as SMNVEV (reference sequence). The CDR3 sequence is 16 residues long. V gave up 2 bases and J gave up 0 bases; unmatched junction bases: 0. CDR3 in amino acids: CASSLTGGSYNSPLHF. The CDR3 coding sequence is TGTGCCAGCAGTTTAACAGGGGGCTCCTATAATTCACCCCTCCACTTT.

This clone was counted once. V usage is TRBV21-1 and J usage is TRBJ1-6; the table's D call, TRBD1, has no DNA check behind it. TRBV21-1 is a pseudogene segment. The CDR3 loop spans 17 amino acids. The chain's CDR3 is CASSPEVQGRYNSPLHF. The CDR3 region has the DNA TGTGCCAGCAGCCCAGAGGTCCAGGGCCGTTATAATTCACCCCTCCACTTT.

This clone was observed a single time. This chain links TRBV5-5 with TRBJ1-2, with D tentatively TRBD1 (5 bases). This CDR3 has 15 residues. The ends were cut back, 2 bases at V and 5 bases at J, with 16 bases in the middle. Germline loops: CDR1 SGHKS, CDR2 YYEKEE (reference sequence). The CDR3 is CASSLVAGTEYGYTF. As DNA, the CDR3 is TGTGCCAGCAGCTTAGTCGCCGGGACGGAATATGGCTACACCTTC.

The chain joins TRBV12-5 to TRBJ2-5, with D possibly being TRBD2 (7 bases). Looked up from germline, CDR1 is LGHNT and CDR2 is FRNRAP. The CDR3 has 12 residues. With 5 bases removed from V and 4 bases from J, the gap between germline ends came to 8 bases. The CDR3 region has the DNA TGTGCTAGTGGTAGGGGGGGAGAGACCCAGTACTTC. Its translation is CASGRGGETQYF.

V usage is TRBV28 and J usage is TRBJ2-5; 8 bases fit TRBD1. CDR1 MDHEN and CDR2 SYDVKM come from the germline V gene. The CDR3 consists of 14 residues. The ends lost 7 bases at V and 3 bases at J; junction bases unmatched: 7. Written as DNA, the CDR3 is TGTGCCAGCACCGGGACAGGCGATGAAGAGACCCAGTACTTC. Translation gives CASTGTGDEETQYF. Full variable domain (outside the CDR3, taken from reference TRBV28 and TRBJ2-5): DVKVTQSSRYLVKRTGEKVFLECVQDMDHENMFWYRQDPGLGLRLIYFSYDVKMKEKGDIPEGYSVSREKKERFSLILESASTNQTSMYLCASTGTGDEETQYFGPGTRLLVL.

The genes are TRBV6-5 and TRBJ1-5; D not certain. CDR3 size: 15 residues. Germline V gene lookup returns CDR1 MNHEY and CDR2 SVGAGI. V was pared by 0 bases and J by 2 bases, with 8 bases between. CDR3 residues: CASSYSYRGNQPQHF. The CDR3 DNA reads as TGTGCCAGCAGTTACTCGTATAGGGGCAATCAGCCCCAGCATTTT.